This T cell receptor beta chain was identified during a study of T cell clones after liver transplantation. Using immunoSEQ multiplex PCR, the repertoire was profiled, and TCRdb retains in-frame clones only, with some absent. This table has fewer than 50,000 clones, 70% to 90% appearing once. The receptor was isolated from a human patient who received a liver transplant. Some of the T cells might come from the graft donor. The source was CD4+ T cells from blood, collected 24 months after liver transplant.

The CDR3 protein is CASRGVLNYGYTF. In nucleotides, the CDR3 is TGTGCCAGCAGAGGAGTGCTAAACTATGGCTACACCTTC. This chain connects TRBV5-8 to TRBJ1-2; no reliable D call. CDR3 size: 13 residues. V was trimmed by 5 bases and J by 2 bases, leaving 10 bases between them. CDR1 and CDR2 from the germline V gene are SGHTS and YDEGEE.